This TCR beta chain was documented in a study of cytomegalovirus exposure and HLA in healthy donors. Trimming left V 4 bases short and J 0 bases short, with 10 bases between. The germline CDR1 and CDR2 sequences are MGHRA and YSYEKL. The CDR3 is 15 residues long. The study's findings and limits: The study designated 150 or so TCR beta chains cytomegalovirus-associated. A later analysis reportedly identified an Asian-associated ancestry cluster as carrying fewer N-insertions than the roughly 700-donor mean. For most TCR sequences rarity was the rule, although some public TCRs occurred in many donors.

Comments on this clone: Its antigen is as yet unknown.

The PCR was carried out with 60 Vbeta primers and 13 Jbeta primers. The repertoire was sequenced with immunoSEQ multiplex PCR; TCRdb's copy has only in-frame clones and lacks some. The sample holds 100,000 to 150,000 clones. The source is a man younger than 45 in good health and CMV-seronegative. The sample taken for sequencing was PBMCs. The chain has TRBV4-1 and TRBJ1-3, with D maybe TRBD1 (6 bases). CDR3 nucleotide sequence: TGCGCCAGCAGCCCGCGGACAGCCTCTGGAAACACCATATATTTT. This sequence encodes CASSPRTASGNTIYF.